This TCR beta chain was obtained from a study of blood T cell repertoires in COVID-19. Study overall: The United States, Italy and Spain supplied acute and convalescent COVID-19 samples. PBMCs, B-cell-depleted T cells, or T cells were the source of the cDNA or gDNA that made up the material.

The V gene's germline CDR1 is SEHNR and CDR2 FQNEAQ (reference sequence). V dropped 6 bases and J dropped 2; count of bases not matched to a gene: 4. The CDR3 runs 14 residues. As handled by the study authors: Amplification from reference gene primers served as the basis for estimated nucleated cell counts. Using immunoSEQ multiplex PCR, the repertoire was profiled, and TCRdb retains in-frame clones only, with some absent. D and trimming were read from the DNA, whereas the V and J calls and clone size are those reported in that table. The sample has tens of thousands of clones; 65% to 90% are singletons.

The source material was peripheral blood. The rearrangement links TRBV7-9 to TRBJ1-1; 9 bases line up with TRBD1. This receptor was obtained from a man between 60 and 75 years old with acute or convalescent COVID-19. Written as DNA, the CDR3 is TGTGCCAGCAGGTATACAGGGGGCAACACTGAAGCTTTCTTT. This encodes CASRYTGGNTEAFF.